Below are 18 T cell receptor beta chains sequenced from a single sample in a study of blood T cell repertoires in COVID-19. Produced via immunoSEQ multiplex PCR; TCRdb's table is partial and in-frame only. The repertoire holds around 110,000 clones, with 83% as singletons. Sequencing was carried out using peripheral blood. Every receptor here comes from a man aged 25-45 years with acute or convalescent COVID-19.

The sample holds one count of this clone. J is TRBJ1-2 and V is TRBV5-6, with 7 positions matching TRBD1. From germline, CDR1 is SGHDT and CDR2 YYEEEE. This CDR3 contains 14 residues. V lost 4 bases to trimming and J lost 4 bases; unmatched junction nucleotides: 7. CDR3 nucleotide sequence: TGTGCCAGCAGCCTCCCCGGGACAGCCTATGGCTACACCTTC. Residues: CASSLPGTAYGYTF.

This sequence joins TRBV14 and TRBJ2-1; 7 positions match TRBD2. V lost 4 bases, J lost 6 bases, and 3 bases stayed unmatched. The germline V gene encodes CDR1 SGHDN and CDR2 FVKESK. This CDR3 contains 13 residues. CDR3 nucleotides: TGTGCCAGCAGCCGACTAGCCTTCAATGAGCAGTTCTTC. The encoded protein is CASSRLAFNEQFF.

This sequence joins TRBV2 and TRBJ1-1; the match to TRBD1 covers 9 bases. The CDR3 totals 14 residues. Trimming at V came to 4 bases and at J to 0 bases, leaving 0 bases not matched to a gene. Germline loops: CDR1 SNHLY, CDR2 FYNNEI. CDR3: CASSGQGVNTEAFF. The CDR3 coding sequence is TGTGCCAGCAGTGGACAGGGGGTGAACACTGAAGCTTTCTTT.

The J gene is TRBJ2-5, the V gene TRBV28; D call uncertain. This CDR3 comprises 13 residues. Germline CDR1 and CDR2: MDHEN and SYDVKM. Trimming cost V 7 bases and J 7 bases, with 16 bases left between them. CDR3 coding DNA: TGTGCCAGCACCCTAACCACCCTAGGGACCCAGTACTTC. Translating gives CASTLTTLGTQYF.

This clone was counted between two and nine times. This chain joins TRBV12-5 and TRBJ1-5, with 8 bases lining up with TRBD1. The CDR3 consists of 14 residues. The germline gives CDR1 LGHNT, CDR2 FRNRAP. The junction had 6 bases not matched to a gene; V was cut back by 5 bases and J by 6 bases. The CDR3 loop reads CASGPGQVGQPQHF. The CDR3 DNA reads as TGTGCTAGTGGTCCGGGACAGGTCGGTCAGCCCCAGCATTTT.

The rearrangement links TRBV6-5 to TRBJ1-3, with D unclear. The germline V gene has CDR1 MNHEY and CDR2 SVGAGI. The V and J ends lost 6 bases and 0 bases respectively, with 12 bases between them. The CDR3 is 15 residues long. CDR3 in DNA: TGTGCCAGCAGCATGACACGGCTCTCTGGAAACACCATATATTTT. Protein: CASSMTRLSGNTIYF.

This chain uses TRBV7-9 with TRBJ1-1; D is undetermined. CDR1 and CDR2 from the germline V gene are SEHNR and FQNEAQ (reference sequence). The CDR3 has 11 residues. The V and J ends lost 5 bases and 4 bases respectively, with 5 bases between them. In DNA, the CDR3 is TGTGCCAGCAGCCTCAGCACTGAAGCTTTCTTT. This codes for CASSLSTEAFF.

This chain links TRBV2 with TRBJ2-2, with D perhaps matching TRBD2 (5 bases). Trimming removed 5 bases from V and 0 bases from J, with 13 bases in between. The CDR3 is made up of 16 amino acids. Germline V CDR1 and CDR2: SNHLY, FYNNEI. CDR3 DNA sequence: TGTGCCAGCAGTATAGGAGCGGTGTCGAACACCGGGGAGCTGTTTTTT. It yields the protein CASSIGAVSNTGELFF.

The rearrangement links TRBV14 to TRBJ1-6; 10 bases are a match to TRBD1. The germline gives CDR1 SGHDN, CDR2 FVKESK. With 4 bases clipped from V and 9 bases from J, the junction kept 6 bases outside the gene matches. The CDR3 loop spans 15 amino acids. In DNA form, the CDR3 reads TGTGCCAGCAGCCGCCTCGGGGACAGGGGTTCACCCCTCCACTTT. It translates to CASSRLGDRGSPLHF. The variable domain in full, completed from reference TRBV14 and TRBJ1-6, reads EAGVTQFPSHSVIEKGQTVTLRCDPISGHDNLYWYRRVMGKEIKFLLHFVKESKQDESGMPNNRFLAERTGGTYSTLKVQPAELEDSGVYFCASSRLGDRGSPLHFGNGTRLTVT.

This chain uses TRBV27 with TRBJ1-2, with D possibly being TRBD1 (6 bases). From germline, CDR1 is MNHEY and CDR2 SMNVEV (reference sequence). This CDR3 has 14 residues. V lost 2 bases and J 7 bases, leaving 14 bases between the germline ends. In DNA, the CDR3 is TGTGCCAGCAGTTTAAAGGCAGGGGCGCCTGGCTACACCTTC. This gives the protein CASSLKAGAPGYTF.

V usage is TRBV27 and J usage is TRBJ2-3; D is unclear. CDR3 length: 14 amino acids. V lost 5 bases and J 1 base, leaving 10 bases between the germline ends. Per the germline V gene, CDR1 is MNHEY and CDR2 is SMNVEV (reference sequence). CDR3: CASSQDYGTDTQYF. Here the CDR3 DNA reads TGTGCCAGCAGTCAGGATTACGGCACAGATACGCAGTATTTT.

This clone was observed a few times. The V and J genes are TRBV19 and TRBJ2-1; TRBD2 matches 12 bases. Germline V gene data show CDR1 as LNHDA and CDR2 as SQIVND (reference sequence). The junction had 16 bases not matched to a gene; V was cut back by 0 bases and J by 4 bases. The CDR3 loop spans 21 amino acids. CDR3 sequence: CASSIDHTSGGPRPNYNEQFF. As DNA, the CDR3 is TGTGCCAGTAGTATAGATCATACTAGCGGGGGGCCTAGGCCGAATTACAATGAGCAGTTCTTC.

This clone was observed a handful of times. The chain employs TRBV29-1 and TRBJ1-2; 10 nucleotides agree with TRBD1. The germline CDR1 and CDR2 sequences are SQVTM and ANQGSEA. The V and J ends lost 2 bases and 7 bases, in that order; junction bases with no gene match: 4. The length of the CDR3 is 13 residues. The CDR3 bases are TGCAGCGTTGAAACGGGACAGGGGATTGGCTACACCTTC. It yields the protein CSVETGQGIGYTF.

This clone was observed a single time. This chain uses TRBV30 with TRBJ1-6; 7 bases agree with TRBD1. The germline CDR1 and CDR2 sequences are GTSNPN and SVGIG (reference sequence). V was clipped by 5 bases and J by 0 bases; unmatched bases: 13. The CDR3 runs 18 residues. The CDR3 DNA reads as TGTGCCTGGGAGTATCCAGACAGGGAGAGCTCCTATAATTCACCCCTCCACTTT. It translates to CAWEYPDRESSYNSPLHF.

The genes are TRBV7-9 and TRBJ2-7; D remains unclear. Germline lookup yields CDR1 SEHNR and CDR2 FQNEAQ (reference sequence). CDR3 size: 14 residues. The V end was cut by 1 base, the J end by 2 bases, with 9 bases between. CDR3 region: CASSLEGGAYEQYF. DNA for the CDR3: TGTGCCAGCAGCTTAGAAGGCGGAGCCTACGAGCAGTACTTC.

The chain joins TRBV14 to TRBJ1-1; TRBD1 might be the D (5 bases). Germline V gives CDR1 SGHDN, CDR2 FVKESK. The CDR3 runs 15 residues. Trimming shortened V by 1 base and J by 0 bases, and 9 bases separated the two germline ends. The CDR3 DNA is TGTGCCAGCAGCCAAGGATCAGGGTTGAACACTGAAGCTTTCTTT. It yields the protein CASSQGSGLNTEAFF.

CDR3 sequence (DNA): TGTGCCAGCAGTGAAGTGGTGGGAGGCGAGCAGTACGTC. Its protein product is CASSEVVGGEQYV. The chain links TRBV2 to TRBJ2-7, with D possibly being TRBD2 (6 bases). Trimming left V 1 base short and J 6 bases short, with 10 bases between. Germline-derived CDR1 and CDR2 are SNHLY and FYNNEI. This CDR3 has 13 amino acids.

Details on this clone: Mismatch with germline at one junction end may stem from a read error. The chain has TRBV18 and TRBJ2-2; D possibly corresponds to TRBD2 (6 bases). Germline CDR1 reads KGHSH; CDR2 reads LQKENI. This CDR3 comprises 16 residues. CDR3 bases: TGTGCCAGCTCACCCGCCGGGACTTTGAACATCGGGGAGCTGTTTTTT. Residues: CASSPAGTLNIGELFF.